What follows are 21 T cell receptor beta chains derived from one specimen sequenced in a study of shared clonotypes between healthy human individuals. The table came from immunoSEQ multiplex PCR; TCRdb's copy has only in-frame clones and leaves some out. The sample yields approximately 1.5 million clones, approximately 98.5% seen once. Source material: naive CD4+ T cells sorted from blood. This sample's subset: CD45RA+ positively selected. These receptor sequences come from a man aged 25 to 40 in good health.

This rearrangement joins TRBV15 to TRBJ2-3; TRBD1 matches 8 bases. With 3 bases clipped from V and 5 bases from J, the junction kept 7 bases outside the gene matches. Per germline, CDR1 LNHNV and CDR2 YYDKDF (reference sequence). This CDR3 is 15 amino acids long. The CDR3 DNA follows: TGTGCCACCAGCAGGGGCCAGGGGGCAGTAGATACGCAGTATTTT. The encoded protein is CATSRGQGAVDTQYF. Based on the CDR3 plus reference TRBV15 and TRBJ2-3, the full variable domain is DAMVIQNPRYQVTQFGKPVTLSCSQTLNHNVMYWYQQKSSQAPKLLFHYYDKDFNNEADTPDNFQSRRPNTSFCFLDIRSPGLGDTAMYLCATSRGQGAVDTQYFGPGTRLTVL.

This sequence joins TRBV10-3 and TRBJ2-1; maybe TRBD2 (5 bases). The CDR3 is 11 residues long. Germline values: CDR1 ENHRY, CDR2 SYGVKD. The CDR3 region has the DNA TGTGGTGCGGGCACGTACAATGAGCAGTTCTTC. Its protein product is CGAGTYNEQFF.

The chain links TRBV9 to TRBJ2-1; 9 nucleotides line up with TRBD2. In germline, CDR1 is SGDLS, CDR2 YYNGEE. Germline trimming cut 0 bases from V and 8 bases from J; bases unmatched to any gene: 6. This CDR3 contains 15 residues. CDR3 coding DNA: TGTGCCAGCAGCGTAGCGGCGGGAGGGCCGGATGAGCAGTTCTTC. It encodes CASSVAAGGPDEQFF.

This clone was seen just once. The rearrangement uses TRBV29-1 and TRBJ1-1; D ambiguous. The CDR3 is made up of 11 amino acids. Germline V gene sequence: CDR1 SQVTM, CDR2 ANQGSEA. V lost 2 bases and J 3 bases, leaving 4 bases between the germline ends. The CDR3 DNA follows: TGCAGCGTTGAAAGGCACACTGAAGCTTTCTTT. Encoded protein: CSVERHTEAFF. Variable domain in full (rest from reference TRBV29-1 and TRBJ1-1): SAVISQKPSRDICQRGTSLTIQCQVDSQVTMMFWYRQQPGQSLTLIATANQGSEATYESGFVIDKFPISRPNLTFSTLTVSNMSPEDSSIYLCSVERHTEAFFGQGTRLTVV.

The chain recombines TRBV6-5 with TRBJ2-7; perhaps TRBD1 as D (6 bases). Germline CDR1 MNHEY, CDR2 SVGAGI. V was cut by 2 bases and J by 3 bases, with 11 bases left in between. The CDR3 has 14 residues. Here the CDR3 DNA reads TGTGCCAGCAGTTACACAGGGAACATCTACGAGCAGTACTTC. This translates into CASSYTGNIYEQYF.

This chain uses TRBV18 with TRBJ2-7; the match to TRBD2 covers 7 bases. This CDR3 is 15 amino acids long. The V gene's germline CDR1 is KGHSH and CDR2 LQKENI. Losses at the gene ends were 4 bases for V and 6 bases for J; bases not matched to a gene: 12. The chain's CDR3 is CASSQRAGRSGEQYF. CDR3 in DNA: TGTGCCAGCTCACAGAGAGCGGGAAGGAGTGGCGAGCAGTACTTC.

A single count supports this clone. The chain uses TRBV5-4 and TRBJ2-5; 7 positions match TRBD1. V dropped 4 bases and J dropped 0; count of bases not matched to a gene: 3. The CDR3 spans 14 residues. Germline lookup yields CDR1 SGHNT and CDR2 YYREEE (reference sequence). CDR3 residues: CASSPGTDQETQYF. The DNA of the CDR3 is TGTGCCAGCAGCCCCGGGACAGACCAAGAGACCCAGTACTTC.

The chain combines TRBV10-1 with TRBJ2-5; possibly TRBD2 for D (6 bases). V was cut by 4 bases and J by 3 bases, with 24 bases left in between. This CDR3 has 18 amino acids. Germline V CDR1 and CDR2: WNHNN, SYGVQD (reference sequence). This CDR3 reads CASSARFAGRDQKETQYF. The CDR3 DNA sequence: TGCGCCAGCAGTGCCCGTTTCGCGGGGCGTGATCAGAAAGAGACCCAGTACTTC.

The chain couples TRBV15 to TRBJ2-5, with a possible D match to TRBD2 (6 bases). From germline, CDR1 is LNHNV and CDR2 YYDKDF (reference sequence). V was pared by 2 bases and J by 1 base, with 20 bases between. CDR3 length: 18 amino acids. CDR3 bases: TGTGCCACCAGCAGACTGTCCGGGACTTCAACCACCCAAGAGACCCAGTACTTC. This sequence encodes CATSRLSGTSTTQETQYF.

The gene calls are TRBV4-1 and TRBJ1-2; no definite D call. V was clipped by 0 bases and J by 0 bases, with 11 bases between them. The germline gives CDR1 MGHRA, CDR2 YSYEKL. The CDR3 sequence is 16 residues long. The DNA of the CDR3 is TGCGCCAGCAGCCAAGAAGGGTCGGCCCCTAACTATGGCTACACCTTC. This translates into CASSQEGSAPNYGYTF.

This sequence joins TRBV28 and TRBJ1-2, with D possibly matching TRBD1 (5 bases). Deletions cut 2 bases from V and 3 bases from J, with 13 bases between. CDR1 and CDR2 (germline): MDHEN, SYDVKM. The CDR3 is made up of 15 amino acids. The CDR3 loop is CASSLPAGPDYGYTF. For the CDR3, the DNA is TGTGCCAGCAGTTTACCGGCAGGGCCCGACTATGGCTACACCTTC.

The rearrangement links TRBV2 to TRBJ2-2, with 12 bases identical to TRBD2. Germline CDR1 reads SNHLY; CDR2 reads FYNNEI. This CDR3 has 17 residues. V was clipped by 4 bases and J by 3 bases; unmatched bases: 6. The DNA of the CDR3 is TGTGCCAGCAGTGCGGGACTAGCGGGTGGTGACACCGGGGAGCTGTTTTTT. Residues: CASSAGLAGGDTGELFF.

DNA for the CDR3: TGCGCCAGCAGCTTGTTCAGATCCGACCTGGACTCTGGAAACACCATATATTTT. This codes for CASSLFRSDLDSGNTIYF. The chain combines TRBV5-1 with TRBJ1-3; the D is unclear. Germline V CDR1 and CDR2: SGHRS, YFSETQ. V lost 1 base and J 0 bases, leaving 17 bases between the germline ends. The CDR3 contains 18 residues.

The V gene is TRBV7-9, the J gene TRBJ1-4; 7 positions agree with TRBD1. The ends lost 6 bases at V and 8 bases at J; junction bases unmatched: 12. Looked up from germline, CDR1 is SEHNR and CDR2 is FQNEAQ (reference sequence). CDR3 length: 15 residues. The CDR3: CASSTTGTLWEKLFF. The CDR3 DNA sequence: TGTGCCAGCAGTACGACAGGGACTTTGTGGGAAAAACTGTTTTTT.

The chain carries TRBV7-7 and TRBJ2-5, with 7 bases aligning to TRBD2. Germline CDR1 SSHAT, CDR2 FNYEAQ (reference sequence). The V segment lost 11 bases and the J segment 1 base; nucleotides outside the gene matches: 10. The CDR3 loop spans 14 amino acids. The CDR3 spells CALPGGSLQETQYF. The DNA for the CDR3 is TGTGCCCTGCCTGGCGGGAGTCTCCAAGAGACCCAGTACTTC.

The chain employs TRBV7-9 and TRBJ1-4; the match to TRBD1 covers 9 bases. V was pared by 4 bases and J by 8 bases, with 2 bases of the junction left unmatched. The CDR3 contains 13 residues. The V gene's germline CDR1 is SEHNR and CDR2 FQNEAQ (reference sequence). CDR3 in amino acids: CASSWTGEEKLFF. DNA for the CDR3: TGTGCCAGCAGCTGGACAGGGGAGGAAAAACTGTTTTTT. The full variable domain, with the rest looked up from reference TRBV7-9 and TRBJ1-4, is DTGVSQNPRHKITKRGQNVTFRCDPISEHNRLYWYRQTLGQGPEFLTYFQNEAQLEKSRLLSDRFSAERPKGSFSTLEIQRTEQGDSAMYLCASSWTGEEKLFFGSGTQLSVL.

The rearrangement uses TRBV5-1 and TRBJ1-4; 9 positions match TRBD1. This CDR3 region has 18 residues. The germline CDR1 and CDR2 sequences are SGHRS and YFSETQ. Trimming cost V 5 bases and J 8 bases; bases outside gene matches: 19. The chain's CDR3 is CASRTIYRDREKREKLFF. In nucleotides, the CDR3 is TGCGCCAGCAGAACGATCTACAGGGACAGGGAAAAGAGGGAAAAACTGTTTTTT.

This rearrangement joins TRBV4-3 to TRBJ2-1; D uncertain. Germline CDR1 LGHNA, CDR2 YSLEER. There are 16 residues in the CDR3. The V end lost 0 bases, the J end lost 6 bases, and 15 bases lay between the germline ends. The CDR3 DNA sequence: TGCGCCAGCAGCCAAGAGCCGCGCGTGGGCCTCAATGAGCAGTTCTTC. Its translation is CASSQEPRVGLNEQFF.

CDR3 in amino acids: CASTYNTDSGANVLTF. The CDR3 coding sequence is TGCGCCAGCACCTATAACACAGACTCTGGGGCCAACGTCCTGACTTTC. The chain is built from TRBV5-1 and TRBJ2-6, with D unclear. The CDR3 covers 16 residues. The V end was cut by 6 bases, the J end by 0 bases, with 13 bases between. Germline loops: CDR1 SGHRS, CDR2 YFSETQ.

The V and J genes are TRBV25-1 and TRBJ2-2, with TRBD2 identical over 12 bases. The CDR3 extends over 17 amino acids. Losses at the gene ends were 7 bases for V and 2 bases for J; bases not matched to a gene: 8. Germline V gives CDR1 MGHDK, CDR2 SYGVNS. CDR3 loop: CASTKGGLAGNTGELFF. The CDR3 DNA reads TGTGCCAGCACCAAAGGAGGACTAGCGGGAAACACCGGGGAGCTGTTTTTT.

The chain uses TRBV18 and TRBJ1-1; 8 bases fit TRBD1. CDR3 length: 15 residues. CDR1 is KGHSH, CDR2 LQKENI, per germline. V gave up 4 bases and J gave up 1 base; unmatched junction bases: 5. The CDR3 DNA sequence: TGTGCCAGCTCACTCGGGGGACAGGCGAACACTGAAGCTTTCTTT. Encoded protein: CASSLGGQANTEAFF.